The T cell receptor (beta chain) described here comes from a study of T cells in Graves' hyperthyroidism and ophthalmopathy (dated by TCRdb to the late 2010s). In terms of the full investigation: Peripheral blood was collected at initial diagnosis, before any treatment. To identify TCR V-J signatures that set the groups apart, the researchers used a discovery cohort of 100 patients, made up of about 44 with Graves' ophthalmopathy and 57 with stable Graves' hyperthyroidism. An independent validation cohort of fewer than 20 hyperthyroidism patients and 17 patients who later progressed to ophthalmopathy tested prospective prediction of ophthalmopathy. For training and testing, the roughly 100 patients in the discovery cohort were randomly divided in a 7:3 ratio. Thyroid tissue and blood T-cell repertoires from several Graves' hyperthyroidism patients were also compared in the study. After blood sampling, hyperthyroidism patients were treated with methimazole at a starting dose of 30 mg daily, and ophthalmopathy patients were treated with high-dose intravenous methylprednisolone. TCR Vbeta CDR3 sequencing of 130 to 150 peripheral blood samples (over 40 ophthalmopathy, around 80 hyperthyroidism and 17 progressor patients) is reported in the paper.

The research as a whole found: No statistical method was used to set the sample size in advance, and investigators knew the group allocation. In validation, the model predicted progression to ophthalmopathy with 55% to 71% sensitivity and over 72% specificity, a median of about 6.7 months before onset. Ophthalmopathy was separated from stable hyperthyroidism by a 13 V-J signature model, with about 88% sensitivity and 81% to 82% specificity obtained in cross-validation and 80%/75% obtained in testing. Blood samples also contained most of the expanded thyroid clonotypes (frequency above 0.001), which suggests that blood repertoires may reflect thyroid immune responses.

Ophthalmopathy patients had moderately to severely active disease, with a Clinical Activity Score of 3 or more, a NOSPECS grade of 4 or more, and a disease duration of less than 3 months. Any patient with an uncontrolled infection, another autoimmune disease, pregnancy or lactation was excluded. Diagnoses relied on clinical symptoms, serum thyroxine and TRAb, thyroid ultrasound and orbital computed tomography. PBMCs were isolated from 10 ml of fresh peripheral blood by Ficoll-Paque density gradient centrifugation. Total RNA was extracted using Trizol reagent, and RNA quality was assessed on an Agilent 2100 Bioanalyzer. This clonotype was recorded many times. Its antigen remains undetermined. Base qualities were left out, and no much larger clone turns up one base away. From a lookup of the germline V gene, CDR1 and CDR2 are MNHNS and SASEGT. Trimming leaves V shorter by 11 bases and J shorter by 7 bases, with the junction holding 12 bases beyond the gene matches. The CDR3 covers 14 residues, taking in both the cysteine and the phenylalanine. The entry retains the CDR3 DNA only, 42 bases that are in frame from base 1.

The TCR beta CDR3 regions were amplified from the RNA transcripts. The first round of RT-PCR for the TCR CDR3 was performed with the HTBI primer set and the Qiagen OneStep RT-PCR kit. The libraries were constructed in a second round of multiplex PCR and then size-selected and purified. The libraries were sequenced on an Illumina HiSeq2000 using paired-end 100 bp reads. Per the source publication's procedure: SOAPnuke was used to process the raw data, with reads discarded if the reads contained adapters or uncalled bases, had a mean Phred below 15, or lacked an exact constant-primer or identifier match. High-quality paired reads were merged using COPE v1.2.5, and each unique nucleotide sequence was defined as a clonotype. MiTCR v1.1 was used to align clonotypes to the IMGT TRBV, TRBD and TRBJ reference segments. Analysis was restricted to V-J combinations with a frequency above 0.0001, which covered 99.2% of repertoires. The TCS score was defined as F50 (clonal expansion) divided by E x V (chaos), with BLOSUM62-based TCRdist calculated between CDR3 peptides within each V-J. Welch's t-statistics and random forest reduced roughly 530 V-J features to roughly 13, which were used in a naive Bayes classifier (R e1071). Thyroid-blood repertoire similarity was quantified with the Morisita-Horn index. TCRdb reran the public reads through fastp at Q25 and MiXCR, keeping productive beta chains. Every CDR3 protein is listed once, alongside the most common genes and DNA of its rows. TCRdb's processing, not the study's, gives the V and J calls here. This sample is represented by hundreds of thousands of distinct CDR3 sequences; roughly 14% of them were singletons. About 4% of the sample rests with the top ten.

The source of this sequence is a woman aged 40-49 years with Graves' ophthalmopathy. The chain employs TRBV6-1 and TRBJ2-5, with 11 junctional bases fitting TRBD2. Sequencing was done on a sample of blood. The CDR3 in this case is CAAAPGLADGTQYF. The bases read TGTGCCGCCGCGCCGGGACTAGCGGACGGGACCCAGTACTTC.